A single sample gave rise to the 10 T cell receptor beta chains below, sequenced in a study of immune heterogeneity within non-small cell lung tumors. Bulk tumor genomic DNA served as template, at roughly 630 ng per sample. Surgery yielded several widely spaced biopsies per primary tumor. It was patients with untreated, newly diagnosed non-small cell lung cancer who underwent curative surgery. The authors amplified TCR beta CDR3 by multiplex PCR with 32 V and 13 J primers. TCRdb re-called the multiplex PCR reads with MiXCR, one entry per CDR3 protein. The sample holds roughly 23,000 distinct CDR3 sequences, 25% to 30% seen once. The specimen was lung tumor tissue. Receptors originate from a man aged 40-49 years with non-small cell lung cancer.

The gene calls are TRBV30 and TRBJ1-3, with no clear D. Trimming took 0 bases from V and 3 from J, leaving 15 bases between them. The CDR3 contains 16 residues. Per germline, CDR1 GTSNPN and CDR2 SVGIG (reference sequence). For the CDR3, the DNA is TGTGCCTGGAGTGTACAAGGACTGTATCTTGGAAACACCATATATTTT. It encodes CAWSVQGLYLGNTIYF.

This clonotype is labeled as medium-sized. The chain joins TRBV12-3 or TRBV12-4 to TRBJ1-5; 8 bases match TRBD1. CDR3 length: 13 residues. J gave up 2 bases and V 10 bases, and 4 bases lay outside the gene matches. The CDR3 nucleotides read TGTGCCACGAGGGGACAGGGCAATCAGCCCCAGCATTTT. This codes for CATRGQGNQPQHF.

The DNA of the CDR3 is TGTGCCTGGAGTGACTGGAGCACTTATACGCAGTATTTT. It translates to CAWSDWSTYTQYF. This chain joins TRBV30 and TRBJ2-3; no reliable D call. CDR1 is GTSNPN, CDR2 SVGIG, per germline (reference sequence). CDR3 length equals 13 residues. V was pared by 1 base and J by 7 bases, with 12 bases between.

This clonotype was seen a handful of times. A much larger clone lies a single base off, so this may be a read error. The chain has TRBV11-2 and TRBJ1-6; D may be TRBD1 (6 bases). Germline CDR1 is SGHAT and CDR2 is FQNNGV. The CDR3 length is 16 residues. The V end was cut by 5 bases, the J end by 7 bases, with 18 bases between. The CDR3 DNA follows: TGTGCCAGCAGCGCGTACAGGGCTGCGGGGAATTCACCCCTCCACTTT. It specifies CASSAYRAAGNSPLHF.

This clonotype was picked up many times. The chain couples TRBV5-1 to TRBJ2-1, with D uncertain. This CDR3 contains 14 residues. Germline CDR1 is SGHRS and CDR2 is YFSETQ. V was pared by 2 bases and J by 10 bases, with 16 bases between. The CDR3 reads CASSFSPLSEEQFF. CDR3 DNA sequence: TGCGCCAGCAGCTTTTCCCCCCTATCGGAAGAGCAGTTCTTC. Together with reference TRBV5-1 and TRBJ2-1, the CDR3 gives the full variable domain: KAGVTQTPRYLIKTRGQQVTLSCSPISGHRSVSWYQQTPGQGLQFLFEYFSETQRNKGNFPGRFSGRQFSNSRSEMNVSTLELGDSALYLCASSFSPLSEEQFFGPGTRLTVL.

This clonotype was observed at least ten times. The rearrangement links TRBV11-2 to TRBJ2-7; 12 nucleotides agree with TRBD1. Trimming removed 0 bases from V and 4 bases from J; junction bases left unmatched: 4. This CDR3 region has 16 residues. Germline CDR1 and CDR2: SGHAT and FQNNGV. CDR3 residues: CASSLEGTGGFYEQYF. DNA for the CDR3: TGTGCCAGCAGCTTAGAAGGGACAGGGGGCTTTTACGAGCAGTACTTC.

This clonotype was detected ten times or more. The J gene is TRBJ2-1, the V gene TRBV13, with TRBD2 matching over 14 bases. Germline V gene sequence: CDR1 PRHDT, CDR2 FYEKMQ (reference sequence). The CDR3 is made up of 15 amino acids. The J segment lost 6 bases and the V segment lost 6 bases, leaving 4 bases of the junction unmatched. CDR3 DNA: TGTGCCAGCAGGCGGACTAGCGGGAGGATCAATGAGCAGTTCTTC. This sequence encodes CASRRTSGRINEQFF.

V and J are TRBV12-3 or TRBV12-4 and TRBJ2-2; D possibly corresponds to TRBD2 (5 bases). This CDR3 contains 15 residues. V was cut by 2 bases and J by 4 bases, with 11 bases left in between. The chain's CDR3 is CASSLMRAGTGELFF. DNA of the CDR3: TGTGCCAGCAGTTTAATGAGGGCAGGCACCGGGGAGCTGTTTTTT.

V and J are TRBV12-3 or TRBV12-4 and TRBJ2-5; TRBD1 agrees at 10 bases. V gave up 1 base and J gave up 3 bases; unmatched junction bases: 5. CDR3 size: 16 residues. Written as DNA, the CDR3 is TGTGCCAGCAGTTTAGACTGTGGGACAGGGGAAGAGACCCAGTACTTC. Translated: CASSLDCGTGEETQYF.

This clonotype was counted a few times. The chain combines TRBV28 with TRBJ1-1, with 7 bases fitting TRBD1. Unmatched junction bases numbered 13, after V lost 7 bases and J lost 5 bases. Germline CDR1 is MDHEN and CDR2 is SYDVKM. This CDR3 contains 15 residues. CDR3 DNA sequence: TGTGCCAGCACCTACCTGGGAGGGGGCTTGACTGAAGCTTTCTTT. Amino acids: CASTYLGGGLTEAFF.